This paragraph covers one TCR beta chain sequence. Its target is not known. CDR3 size: 14 residues. Germline CDR1 LNHDA, CDR2 SQIVND (reference sequence). The germline V and J ends were trimmed by 10 bases and 1 base, with 17 bases remaining between them. These data are taken from a study of T-cell memory formation after mild COVID-19. Study in general: TCR clusters mostly belonged to single donors. Overall study findings and caveats: Second-wave clones reaching peak frequency on day 37 lacked confirmed SARS-CoV-2 specificity.

Using constant-segment primers, 5'RACE produced TCR alpha and TCR beta cDNA libraries carrying sample barcodes and UMIs. One entry per CDR3 protein results from TCRdb running MiXCR on the 5' RACE reads. The sample lists under 300,000 distinct CDR3 sequences, 7.5% to 9.5% occurring once. This rearrangement joins TRBV19 to TRBJ2-7; perhaps TRBD2 as D (5 bases). Sequencing was carried out using PBMCs or a T cell subset sorted from them (not recorded which). This TCR was recovered from a man aged 18-30 years who had mild COVID-19 (a few samples of this study predate the infection). Cell type and time point are not known. In nucleotides, the CDR3 is TGTGCCACTAAACCGGGAACGGAGTCCTACGAGCAGTACTTC. Amino acid sequence: CATKPGTESYEQYF. The full variable domain, rest sourced from reference TRBV19 and TRBJ2-7, is DGGITQSPKYLFRKEGQNVTLSCEQNLNHDAMYWYRQDPGQGLRLIYYSQIVNDFQKGDIAEGYSVSREKKESFPLTVTSAQKNPTAFYLCATKPGTESYEQYFGPGTRLTVT.